The T cell receptor beta chain under discussion was sequenced for a study of T cell changes during pregnancy in multiple sclerosis. Trimming removed 6 bases at V and 3 bases at J, with 15 bases between. The CDR3 has 14 residues. Germline lookup yields CDR1 SNHLY and CDR2 FYNNEI. Sequencing used immunoSEQ multiplex PCR; TCRdb keeps in-frame clones, though not all of them. Of 75,000 to 100,000 clones detected, approximately 92% appear once; the ten largest clones hold about 2%. V gene TRBV2 combines with J gene TRBJ2-7, with D possibly being TRBD1 (5 bases). Specimen: peripheral blood, collected after pregnancy. The sequence came from a female donor with multiple sclerosis, enrolled in a pregnancy study. The CDR3 nucleotides are TGTGCCAGCAGGATAGACAGTCAGCACTACGAGCAGTACTTC. Its translation is CASRIDSQHYEQYF.